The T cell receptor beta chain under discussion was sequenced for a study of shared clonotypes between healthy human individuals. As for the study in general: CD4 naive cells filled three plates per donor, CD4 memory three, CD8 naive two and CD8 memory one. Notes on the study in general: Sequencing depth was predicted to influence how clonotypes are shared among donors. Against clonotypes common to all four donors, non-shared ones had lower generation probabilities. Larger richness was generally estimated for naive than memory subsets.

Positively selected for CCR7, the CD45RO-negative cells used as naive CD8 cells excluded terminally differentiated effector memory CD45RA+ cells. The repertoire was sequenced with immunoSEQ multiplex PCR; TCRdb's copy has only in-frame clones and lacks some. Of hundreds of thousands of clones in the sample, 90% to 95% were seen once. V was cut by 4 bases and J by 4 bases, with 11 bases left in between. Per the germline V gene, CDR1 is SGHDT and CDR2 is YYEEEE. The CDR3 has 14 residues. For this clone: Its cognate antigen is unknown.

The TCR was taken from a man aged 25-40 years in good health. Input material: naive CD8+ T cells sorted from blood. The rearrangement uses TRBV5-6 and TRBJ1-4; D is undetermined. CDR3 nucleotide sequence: TGTGCCAGCAGCGGCGGAAGGGATAATGAAAAACTGTTTTTT. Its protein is CASSGGRDNEKLFF.